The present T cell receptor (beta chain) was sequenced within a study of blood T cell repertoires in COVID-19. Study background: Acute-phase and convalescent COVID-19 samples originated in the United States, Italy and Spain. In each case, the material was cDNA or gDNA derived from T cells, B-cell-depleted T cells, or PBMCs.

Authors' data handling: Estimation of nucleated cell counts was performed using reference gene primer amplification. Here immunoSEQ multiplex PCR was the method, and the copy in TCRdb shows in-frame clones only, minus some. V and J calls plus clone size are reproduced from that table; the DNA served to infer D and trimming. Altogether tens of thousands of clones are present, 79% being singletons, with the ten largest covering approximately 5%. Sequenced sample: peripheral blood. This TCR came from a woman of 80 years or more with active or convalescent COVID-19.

CDR3 DNA: TGTGCCAGCAGCCGAGGGTACCAGCCCGCCGGGGAGCAGTACTTC. Residues: CASSRGYQPAGEQYF. The rearrangement joins TRBV6-2 or TRBV6-3 to TRBJ2-7, with D possibly TRBD2 on 5 matching bases. Germline CDR1 MNHEY, CDR2 SVGEGT. The germline V and J ends were trimmed by 6 bases and 7 bases, with 22 bases remaining between them. CDR3 length: 15 amino acids.